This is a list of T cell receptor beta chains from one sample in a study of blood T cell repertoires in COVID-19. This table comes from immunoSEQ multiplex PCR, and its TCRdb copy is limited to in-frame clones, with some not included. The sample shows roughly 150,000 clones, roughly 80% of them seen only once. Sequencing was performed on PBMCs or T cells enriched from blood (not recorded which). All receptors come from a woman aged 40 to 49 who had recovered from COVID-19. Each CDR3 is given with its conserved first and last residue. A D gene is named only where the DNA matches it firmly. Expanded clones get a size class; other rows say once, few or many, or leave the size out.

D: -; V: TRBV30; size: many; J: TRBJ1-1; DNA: TGTGCCTGGAGTACCTGGGAGTCAACGGGCACTGAAGCTTTCTTT; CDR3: CAWSTWESTGTEAFF
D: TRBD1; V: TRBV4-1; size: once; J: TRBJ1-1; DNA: TGCGCCAGCAGCCCTCTGGCAGGGGGGAACACTGAAGCTTTCTTT; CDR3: CASSPLAGGNTEAFF
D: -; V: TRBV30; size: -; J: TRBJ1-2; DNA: TGTGCCTGGAGTTCCACTTATGGCTACACCTTC; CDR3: CAWSSTYGYTF
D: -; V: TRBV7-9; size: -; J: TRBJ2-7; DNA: TGTGCCAGCAGCATCCGGGGCGAGCAGTACTTC; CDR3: CASSIRGEQYF
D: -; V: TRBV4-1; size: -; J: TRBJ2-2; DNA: TGCGCCAGCAGCCAAGATAGCGGTACCGGGGAGCTGTTTTTT; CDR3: CASSQDSGTGELFF
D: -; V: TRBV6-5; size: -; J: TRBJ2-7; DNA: TGTGCCAGCAGTCTCCGGAGATCCTACGAGCAGTACTTC; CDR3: CASSLRRSYEQYF
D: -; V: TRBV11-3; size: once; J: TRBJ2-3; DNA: TGTGCCAGCAGCTTGGGGACTGTAGATACGCAGTATTTT; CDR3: CASSLGTVDTQYF
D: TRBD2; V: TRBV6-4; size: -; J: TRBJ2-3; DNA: TGTGCCTCTAGCGAAACTAGCGGCACAGATACGCAGTATTTT; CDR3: CASSETSGTDTQYF
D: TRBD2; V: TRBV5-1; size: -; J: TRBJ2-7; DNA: TGCGCCAGCAGTCCCTCAAGCGGGAGGGCGTCCTACGAGCAGTACTTC; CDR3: CASSPSSGRASYEQYF
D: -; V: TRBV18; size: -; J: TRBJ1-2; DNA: TGTGCCAGCTCACCCCCAGGACAGCTCTATGGCTACACCTTC; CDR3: CASSPPGQLYGYTF
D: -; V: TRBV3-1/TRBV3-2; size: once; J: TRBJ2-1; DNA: TGTGCCAGCAGCCAAGAGTCAGGCCGATACAATGAGCAGTTCTTC; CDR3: CASSQESGRYNEQFF
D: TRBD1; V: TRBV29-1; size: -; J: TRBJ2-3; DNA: TGCAGCGCCGACAGGGGGCGAAGGACAGATACGCAGTATTTT; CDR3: CSADRGRRTDTQYF
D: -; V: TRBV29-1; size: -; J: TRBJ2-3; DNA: TGCAGCGTTGAGGGGGGAGATACGCAGTATTTT; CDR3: CSVEGGDTQYF
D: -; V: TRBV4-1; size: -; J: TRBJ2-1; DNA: TGCGCCAGCAGCCAGGGCAGCGGGTTTGGGGATGAGCAGTTCTTC; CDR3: CASSQGSGFGDEQFF
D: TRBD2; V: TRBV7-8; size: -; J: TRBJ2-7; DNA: TGTGCCAGCAGCCTCGGACTAGCGAACTACGAGCAGTACTTC; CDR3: CASSLGLANYEQYF
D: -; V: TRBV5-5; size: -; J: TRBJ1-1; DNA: TGTGCCAGCAGCGACAGGACTGAATTCGAAGCTTTCTTT; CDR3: CASSDRTEFEAFF
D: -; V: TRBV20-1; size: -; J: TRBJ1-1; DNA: TGCAGTGCTAACAGGGAGTTCGAAGCTTTCTTT; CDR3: CSANREFEAFF
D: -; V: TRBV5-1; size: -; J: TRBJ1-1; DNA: TGCGCCAGCCCCGGGGGGGCGCGAACTGAAGCTTTCTTT; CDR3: CASPGGARTEAFF
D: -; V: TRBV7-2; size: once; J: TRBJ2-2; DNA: TGTGCCAGCAGCCTATTCGGGCTCCGGGAGGAGCTGTTTTTT; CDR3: CASSLFGLREELFF
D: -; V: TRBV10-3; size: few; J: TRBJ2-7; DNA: TGTGCCATCAGTGAAAGGGGCTACGAGCAGTACTTC; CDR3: CAISERGYEQYF
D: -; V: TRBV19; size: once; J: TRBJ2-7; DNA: TGTGCCAGTAGAGGAGAGAGCTCCTACGAGCAGTACTTC; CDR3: CASRGESSYEQYF
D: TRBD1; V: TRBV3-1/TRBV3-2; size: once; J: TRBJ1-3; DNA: TGTGCCAGCAGTCTAGGGGGCGCGGGAAACACCATATATTTT; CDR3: CASSLGGAGNTIYF
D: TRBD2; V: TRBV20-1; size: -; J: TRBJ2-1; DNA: TGCAGTGCTAGTGCTAGCGGGAGGGCCCTAAGCTCCTACAATGAGCAGTTCTTC; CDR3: CSASASGRALSSYNEQFF
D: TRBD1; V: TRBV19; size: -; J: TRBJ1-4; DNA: TGTGCCAGTAGTCCCATGAATCAGGGGGGTGAAAAACTGTTTTTT; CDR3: CASSPMNQGGEKLFF
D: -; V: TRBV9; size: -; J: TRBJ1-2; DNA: TGTGCCAGCAGCCCGACCCCGGACACCCAAACCTATGGCTACACCTTC; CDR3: CASSPTPDTQTYGYTF
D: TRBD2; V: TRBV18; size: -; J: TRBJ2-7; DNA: TGTGCCAGCTCACCGCGGGGGGAGGGCGAGCAGTACTTC; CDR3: CASSPRGEGEQYF
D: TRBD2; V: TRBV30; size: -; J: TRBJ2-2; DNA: TGTGCCTGGGATGCTAAGCGGGAGGACACCGGGGAGCTGTTTTTT; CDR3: CAWDAKREDTGELFF
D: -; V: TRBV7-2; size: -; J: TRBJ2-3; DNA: TGTGCCAGCAGCTTAGCACAGCTCAATACGCAGTATTTT; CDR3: CASSLAQLNTQYF
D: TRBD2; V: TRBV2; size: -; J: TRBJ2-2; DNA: TGTGCCAGCAGTGCGGGACTAGCGGGGGGCACGAACACCGGGGAGCTGTTTTTT; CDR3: CASSAGLAGGTNTGELFF
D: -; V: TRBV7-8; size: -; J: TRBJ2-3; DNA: TGTGCCAGCAGCTTAGCCCTTCCCCTCGATTTT; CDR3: CASSLALPLDF
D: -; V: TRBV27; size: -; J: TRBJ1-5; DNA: TGTGCCAGCAAACTACGGGAGGGGGGCAATCAGCCCCAGCATTTT; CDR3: CASKLREGGNQPQHF
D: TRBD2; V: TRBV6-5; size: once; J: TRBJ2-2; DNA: TGTGCCAGCTACCTAAGCGGGACTGGAGCCGGGGAGCTGTTTTTT; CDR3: CASYLSGTGAGELFF
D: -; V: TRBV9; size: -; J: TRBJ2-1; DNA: TGTGCCAGCAGCTCCTCCGGGAGCTCCTACAATGAGCAGTTCTTC; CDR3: CASSSSGSSYNEQFF
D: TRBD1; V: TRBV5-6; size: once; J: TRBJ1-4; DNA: TGTGCCAGCAGCCGGACAGGGGGACGAGAAAAACTGTTTTTT; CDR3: CASSRTGGREKLFF
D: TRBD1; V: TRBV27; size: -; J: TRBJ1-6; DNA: TGTGCCAGCAGTCACCCACAGGGGGTCGTTTCACCCCTCCACTTT; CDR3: CASSHPQGVVSPLHF
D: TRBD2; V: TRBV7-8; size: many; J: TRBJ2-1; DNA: TGTGCCAGCAGCTTTAGCGGGAGTTCCTACAATGAGCAGTTCTTC; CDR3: CASSFSGSSYNEQFF
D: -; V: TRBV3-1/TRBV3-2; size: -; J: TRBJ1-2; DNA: TGTGCCAGCAGCCAAGCGAACAGCTATGGCTACACCTTC; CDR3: CASSQANSYGYTF
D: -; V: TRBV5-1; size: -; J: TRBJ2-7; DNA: TGCGCCAGCAGCTTTACCTACGAGCAGTACTTC; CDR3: CASSFTYEQYF
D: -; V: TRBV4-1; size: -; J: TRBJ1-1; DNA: TGCGCCAGCAGCCATCCATCGGGGGGCGCGTCTTTAATCCCTGAAGCTTTCTTT; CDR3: CASSHPSGGASLIPEAFF
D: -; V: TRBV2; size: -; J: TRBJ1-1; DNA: TGTGCCAGCAGTGTTTACGGGATGGAAGCTTTCTTT; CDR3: CASSVYGMEAFF
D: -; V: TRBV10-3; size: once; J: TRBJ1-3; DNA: TGTGCCAGTTCTGACCTGGGCCGCTCTGGAAACACCATATATTTT; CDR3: CASSDLGRSGNTIYF
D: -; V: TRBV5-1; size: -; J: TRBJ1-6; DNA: TGCGCCAGCAGCTTGGTTCAGGGATCGAATTCACCCCTCCACTTT; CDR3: CASSLVQGSNSPLHF
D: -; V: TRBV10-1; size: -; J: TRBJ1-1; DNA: TGCGCCAGCAGTGAAGGGACACGGACTGAAGCTTTCTTT; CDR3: CASSEGTRTEAFF
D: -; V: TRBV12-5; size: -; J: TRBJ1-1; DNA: TGTGCTAGTGGTTCGGGGGGGGCGCAAACTGAAGCTTTCTTT; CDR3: CASGSGGAQTEAFF
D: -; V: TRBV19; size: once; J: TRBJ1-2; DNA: TGTGCCAGTAGTATATCAGCGGTGGAAGGCTATGGCTACACCTTC; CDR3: CASSISAVEGYGYTF
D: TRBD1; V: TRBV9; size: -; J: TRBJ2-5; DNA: TGTGCCAGCAGCGTCTCCGGGACAGGGAGGGAGACCCAGTACTTC; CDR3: CASSVSGTGRETQYF
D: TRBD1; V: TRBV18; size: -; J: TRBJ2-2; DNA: TGTGCCAGCTCTCGGACAGGGGGTTCCGGGGAGCTGTTTTTT; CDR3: CASSRTGGSGELFF
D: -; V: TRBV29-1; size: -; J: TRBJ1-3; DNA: TGCAGCGTGTCGTCGGGGATATATAACTCTGGAAACACCATATATTTT; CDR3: CSVSSGIYNSGNTIYF